Below are 32 T cell receptor beta chains sequenced from a single sample in a study of siplizumab effects on memory and regulatory T cells. Profiling relied on immunoSEQ multiplex PCR, and the TCRdb table lists in-frame clones only, not all of them. Among fewer than 3,500 clones listed, approximately 60% were seen once. The sequencing sample was made of TEMRA CD8+ T cells sorted from blood. The sample's subset: unstimulated CD8+ CD45RA+ effector memory T cells. The source is a human donor in good health.

The chain is built from TRBV11-2 and TRBJ1-2; a weak D match, TRBD1 (6 bases). The CDR3 consists of 13 residues. From germline, CDR1 is SGHAT and CDR2 FQNNGV. The V gene lost 2 bases and the J gene lost 4 bases, with 8 bases spanning the gap. The CDR3, as DNA: TGTGCCAGCAGCTTAACAGGGCCCTATGGCTACACCTTC. Translated, it gives CASSLTGPYGYTF.

The chain uses TRBV2 and TRBJ1-1, with D perhaps TRBD1 (5 bases). V lost 6 bases and J lost 1, with 15 bases in between. There are 15 residues in the CDR3. Germline CDR1 and CDR2: SNHLY and FYNNEI. This chain's CDR3 is CASSQSRAPNTEAFF. The CDR3 coding sequence is TGTGCCAGCAGCCAGAGCAGGGCCCCGAACACTGAAGCTTTCTTT.

The rearrangement uses TRBV7-6 and TRBJ2-7; no clear D gene. Trimming pared 1 base from V and 0 bases from J, leaving 7 bases between. The CDR3 totals 14 residues. Germline V gene data show CDR1 as SGHVS and CDR2 as FNYEAQ. CDR3 loop: CASSLDRYSYEQYF. CDR3 nucleotides: TGTGCCAGCAGCTTAGATCGGTACTCCTACGAGCAGTACTTC.

This clone showed up just a few times. The V call is TRBV19, the J call TRBJ2-1, with 8 nucleotides matching TRBD2. The CDR3 extends over 17 amino acids. Looked up from germline, CDR1 is LNHDA and CDR2 is SQIVND (reference sequence). Trimming at V came to 3 bases and at J to 3 bases, leaving 10 bases not matched to a gene. Here the CDR3 reads CASSMLLGTRVYNEQFF. The CDR3, as DNA: TGTGCCAGTAGTATGCTGCTAGGGACTAGGGTCTACAATGAGCAGTTCTTC.

This clone was observed a handful of times. The chain combines TRBV11-1 with TRBJ1-2; 7 positions agree with TRBD1. The CDR3 contains 15 residues. The J segment lost 2 bases and the V segment lost 5 bases, leaving 8 bases of the junction unmatched. CDR1 is SGHAT and CDR2 is FQDESV in the germline V gene (reference sequence). Here the CDR3 DNA reads TGTGCCAGCAGCCCCCCATACAGGGGAAACTATGGCTACACCTTC. It translates to CASSPPYRGNYGYTF.

This clone is categorized as hyperexpanded. The chain combines TRBV18 with TRBJ1-1; no clear D. V lost 0 bases and J 8 bases, leaving 10 bases between the germline ends. CDR3 size: 13 residues. The germline gives CDR1 KGHSH, CDR2 LQKENI. CDR3 amino acids: CASSPPMRREAFF. The CDR3 DNA reads TGTGCCAGCTCACCACCGATGAGGAGGGAAGCTTTCTTT.

The CDR3 DNA reads as TGTGCCAGCAGTCTTCCGGGACAGTTTTCCTACGAGCAGTACTTC. Its protein product is CASSLPGQFSYEQYF. The chain links TRBV28 to TRBJ2-7; 7 nucleotides line up with TRBD1. The V gene end was trimmed by 5 bases and the J gene end by 1 base; junction bases not matched to a gene: 8. The CDR3 sequence is 15 residues long. From germline, CDR1 is MDHEN and CDR2 SYDVKM. The variable domain in full, with the rest retrieved from reference TRBV28 and TRBJ2-7, is DVKVTQSSRYLVKRTGEKVFLECVQDMDHENMFWYRQDPGLGLRLIYFSYDVKMKEKGDIPEGYSVSREKKERFSLILESASTNQTSMYLCASSLPGQFSYEQYFGPGTRLTVT.

V usage is TRBV11-3 and J usage is TRBJ2-7; no reliable D call. The CDR3 runs 16 residues. Germline CDR1 is SGHNT and CDR2 is YENEEA. The V gene lost 1 base and the J gene lost 2 bases, with 15 bases spanning the gap. CDR3 DNA: TGTGCCAGCAGCTTAGCGCAGGTCAGTCGGGCCTACGAGCAGTACTTC. This codes for CASSLAQVSRAYEQYF.

The genes are TRBV29-1 and TRBJ2-7; D possibly corresponds to TRBD2 (6 bases). This CDR3 is 15 amino acids long. V lost 2 bases, J lost 5 bases, and 19 bases lay in between. CDR1 is SQVTM, CDR2 ANQGSEA, per germline. CDR3 sequence reads: CSVEPLAGTADEQYF. Here the CDR3 DNA reads TGCAGCGTTGAACCGCTCGCGGGGACGGCCGACGAGCAGTACTTC.

V and J are TRBV6-1 and TRBJ2-2, with unresolved D. Between the trimmed V and J ends, which lost 3 bases and 8 bases, there was a span of 13 bases. CDR1 and CDR2 (germline): MNHNS, SASEGT. The CDR3 is 14 residues long. CDR3 loop: CASSERTGGGELFF. CDR3 coding DNA: TGTGCCAGCAGTGAGCGGACCGGCGGAGGGGAGCTGTTTTTT.

V gene TRBV5-8 combines with J gene TRBJ1-5; D not resolved. Germline V gene data show CDR1 as SGHTS and CDR2 as YDEGEE. V lost 3 bases to trimming and J lost 5 bases, with 15 bases between them. The CDR3 sequence is 15 residues long. CDR3 coding DNA: TGTGCCAGCAGCTCGGGAGATAGGGAAGATCAGCCCCAGCATTTT. Its protein product is CASSSGDREDQPQHF.

A few counts support this clone. This rearrangement joins TRBV9 to TRBJ2-3; possible D gene TRBD2, 6 bases. With 4 bases removed from V and 6 bases from J, the gap between germline ends came to 18 bases. CDR1 is SGDLS and CDR2 is YYNGEE in the germline V gene. The CDR3 is made up of 15 amino acids. DNA for the CDR3: TGTGCCAGCAGCCTACTAGGCGGGGTGCCTGATACGCAGTATTTT. Translated, it gives CASSLLGGVPDTQYF.

The chain employs TRBV2 and TRBJ2-1; D is undetermined. The CDR3 is 16 residues long. V lost 4 bases and J 0 bases, leaving 13 bases between the germline ends. Germline CDR1 reads SNHLY; CDR2 reads FYNNEI. The CDR3 region has the DNA TGTGCCAGCAGTGCTTCTCTGGCTGCCTCCTACAATGAGCAGTTCTTC. It translates to CASSASLAASYNEQFF.

This chain joins TRBV10-2 and TRBJ2-3; 8 bases are a match to TRBD2. V trimming: 7 bases; J trimming: 6 bases; junction bases outside the gene matches: 12. Germline V CDR1 and CDR2: WSHSY, SAAADI. The CDR3 loop spans 15 amino acids. The CDR3 spells CASNPRGVEADTQYF. CDR3 sequence (DNA): TGCGCCAGCAACCCGCGGGGGGTAGAAGCCGATACGCAGTATTTT.

In this sample, this clone is medium-sized (0.01 to 0.1%). The V gene is TRBV10-2, the J gene TRBJ2-3, with D perhaps TRBD2 (6 bases). The CDR3 covers 15 residues. With 7 bases removed from V and 3 bases from J, the gap between germline ends came to 17 bases. Germline V lookup: CDR1 WSHSY, CDR2 SAAADI. DNA for the CDR3: TGCGCCAGCACTGTTGGGTTGGGGGGAACAGATACGCAGTATTTT. Translated, it gives CASTVGLGGTDTQYF.

This clone appeared a few times. The chain recombines TRBV10-1 with TRBJ2-1, with 9 bases matching TRBD2. Germline loops: CDR1 WNHNN, CDR2 SYGVQD (reference sequence). The ends lost 3 bases at V and 4 bases at J; junction bases unmatched: 7. The CDR3 runs 16 residues. CDR3 in DNA: TGCGCCAGCAGTGAAGGATGGCGGGAGGGATACAATGAGCAGTTCTTC. Its protein is CASSEGWREGYNEQFF.

This clone was observed a handful of times. The chain recombines TRBV7-8 with TRBJ2-1, with 10 bases matching TRBD1. Germline assignment: CDR1 SGHVS and CDR2 FQNEAQ. This CDR3 has 14 amino acids. V dropped 4 bases and J dropped 7; count of bases not matched to a gene: 4. The CDR3 bases are TGTGCCAGCAGCTCTTGGACAGGGGGGAATGAGCAGTTCTTC. It is translated as CASSSWTGGNEQFF.

This clone has a handful of counts. One junction end disagrees with the germline gene, perhaps due to a read error. The rearrangement uses TRBV10-3 and TRBJ2-1; D is ambiguous. CDR3 length equals 13 residues. The germline gives CDR1 ENHRY, CDR2 SYGVKD. CDR3 nucleotide sequence: TGTGCCAGCAGTTCCGACTCATACAATGAGCAGTTCTTC. This encodes CASSSDSYNEQFF.

The chain recombines TRBV6-4 with TRBJ2-1, with D unclear. V was trimmed by 5 bases and J by 4 bases, leaving 9 bases between them. CDR1 is MRHNA, CDR2 SNTAGT, per germline. CDR3 size: 13 residues. The CDR3 DNA follows: TGTGCCAGCAGTTCCGACTCATACAATGAGCAGTTCTTC. Protein product: CASSSDSYNEQFF.

This chain joins TRBV19 and TRBJ2-1, with 14 bases lining up with TRBD2. V was clipped by 5 bases and J by 8 bases; unmatched bases: 8. Germline CDR1 reads LNHDA; CDR2 reads SQIVND (reference sequence). The length of the CDR3 is 16 residues. The CDR3 loop is CASSLTSGRAGDEQFF. The CDR3 coding sequence is TGTGCCAGTAGTTTGACTAGCGGGAGGGCCGGGGATGAGCAGTTCTTC. Variable domain in full (rest from reference TRBV19 and TRBJ2-1): DGGITQSPKYLFRKEGQNVTLSCEQNLNHDAMYWYRQDPGQGLRLIYYSQIVNDFQKGDIAEGYSVSREKKESFPLTVTSAQKNPTAFYLCASSLTSGRAGDEQFFGPGTRLTVL.

This chain uses TRBV4-1 with TRBJ2-3, with a tentative D call TRBD1 (6 bases). Germline CDR1 is MGHRA and CDR2 is YSYEKL. The CDR3 extends over 15 amino acids. V was shortened by 6 bases and J by 1 base, with 14 bases between the two germline ends. The CDR3 coding sequence is TGCGCCAGCAGGCCCCAGGGGATCGGCACAGATACGCAGTATTTT. It encodes CASRPQGIGTDTQYF.

The chain is built from TRBV29-1 and TRBJ2-2, with D perhaps matching TRBD1 (6 bases). This CDR3 region has 13 residues. The germline V gene has CDR1 SQVTM and CDR2 ANQGSEA. V lost 8 bases and J 6 bases, leaving 16 bases between the germline ends. The CDR3 protein is CSFRTQGSGELFF. In DNA, the CDR3 is TGCAGCTTCAGGACGCAGGGGTCCGGGGAGCTGTTTTTT.

The sample holds a few counts of this clone. This likely reflects a read error, since a far larger clone is one base away. Additional DNA sequences in this sample encode the identical CDR3. The chain recombines TRBV4-1 with TRBJ2-7; D may correspond to TRBD1 or TRBD2 (6 bases each). Germline V lookup: CDR1 MGHRA, CDR2 YSYEKL. The CDR3 extends over 16 amino acids. The V end lost 3 bases, the J end lost 1 base, and 16 bases lay between the germline ends. The CDR3 DNA is TGCGCCAGCAGCCAGGGGATTCGGGGGCGATCCTACGAGCAGTACTTC. Protein product: CASSQGIRGRSYEQYF.

The chain links TRBV19 to TRBJ1-5; D call uncertain. Trimming removed 5 bases from V and 2 bases from J, with 13 bases in between. Germline V CDR1 and CDR2: LNHDA, SQIVND (reference sequence). This CDR3 has 15 residues. CDR3 bases: TGTGCCAGTAGTTATGACTCAAGCGGCAATCAGCCCCAGCATTTT. Protein product: CASSYDSSGNQPQHF.

V gene TRBV7-9 combines with J gene TRBJ2-5; TRBD2 matches 9 bases. Germline CDR1 is SEHNR and CDR2 is FQNEAQ (reference sequence). Losses at the gene ends were 4 bases for V and 4 bases for J; bases not matched to a gene: 10. CDR3 length: 16 residues. The CDR3 region is CASSSPLVAGVETQYF. In DNA, the CDR3 is TGTGCCAGCAGCTCTCCCCTAGTAGCGGGGGTAGAGACCCAGTACTTC.

The J gene is TRBJ2-7, the V gene TRBV6-5; tentative D call: TRBD1 (5 bases). Trimming shortened V by 3 bases and J by 4 bases, and 16 bases separated the two germline ends. This CDR3 is 15 amino acids long. Germline V gene sequence: CDR1 MNHEY, CDR2 SVGAGI. In DNA, the CDR3 is TGTGCCAGCAGTTATGGCCCAAGGGGTAGATACGAGCAGTACTTC. It codes for CASSYGPRGRYEQYF.

This clone was counted a few times. V and J are TRBV4-1 and TRBJ1-5; D call uncertain. The CDR3 runs to 16 residues. Germline-derived CDR1 and CDR2 are MGHRA and YSYEKL. Trimming pared 3 bases from V and 6 bases from J, leaving 18 bases between. The CDR3 spells CASSHHMGYLLQPQHF. The CDR3 DNA sequence: TGCGCCAGCAGCCACCATATGGGGTACCTCCTTCAGCCCCAGCATTTT.

A few counts support this clone. The rearrangement links TRBV7-9 to TRBJ1-1; TRBD1 agrees at 9 bases. Germline V gene data show CDR1 as SEHNR and CDR2 as FQNEAQ (reference sequence). CDR3 length: 14 residues. With V trimmed by 4 bases and J by 3 bases, 3 bases remained unmatched. The CDR3 here is CASSSTGGDTEAFF. For the CDR3, the DNA is TGTGCCAGCAGCTCGACAGGGGGGGACACTGAAGCTTTCTTT.

The chain has TRBV5-4 and TRBJ2-4; no reliable D call. Trimming removed 8 bases from V and 1 base from J, with 7 bases in between. This CDR3 spans 12 amino acids. The germline gives CDR1 SGHNT, CDR2 YYREEE (reference sequence). CDR3 residues: CASSEAKNIQYF. The CDR3 bases are TGTGCCAGTTCGGAGGCCAAAAACATTCAGTACTTC.

By proportion, this clone is large (0.1 to 1%). V and J are TRBV6-6 and TRBJ2-7; D remains ambiguous. Trimming stripped 6 bases from V and 0 bases from J, with 12 bases between. The CDR3 has 14 residues. The germline V gene has CDR1 MNHNY and CDR2 SVGAGI (reference sequence). The DNA of the CDR3 is TGTGCCAGCAGCTTGGGCCGGAGCTCCTACGAGCAGTACTTC. Protein: CASSLGRSSYEQYF.

By sample share, this clone is medium-sized. The chain uses TRBV7-6 and TRBJ1-1, with D uncertain. CDR3 size: 14 residues. CDR1 and CDR2 (germline): SGHVS, FNYEAQ. Trimming took 1 base from V and 4 from J, leaving 10 bases between them. The CDR3, as DNA: TGTGCCAGCAGCTTAGGGGTACTAGGCACTGAAGCTTTCTTT. Its translation is CASSLGVLGTEAFF.

The sample holds a few counts of this clone. This sequence joins TRBV15 and TRBJ1-5; no clear D. The V end lost 0 bases, the J end lost 0 bases, and 12 bases lay between the germline ends. CDR1 is LNHNV, CDR2 YYDKDF, per germline (reference sequence). The CDR3 extends over 17 amino acids. CDR3 in DNA: TGTGCCACCAGCAGAGATCTTACAGACTATAGCAATCAGCCCCAGCATTTT. It yields the protein CATSRDLTDYSNQPQHF.